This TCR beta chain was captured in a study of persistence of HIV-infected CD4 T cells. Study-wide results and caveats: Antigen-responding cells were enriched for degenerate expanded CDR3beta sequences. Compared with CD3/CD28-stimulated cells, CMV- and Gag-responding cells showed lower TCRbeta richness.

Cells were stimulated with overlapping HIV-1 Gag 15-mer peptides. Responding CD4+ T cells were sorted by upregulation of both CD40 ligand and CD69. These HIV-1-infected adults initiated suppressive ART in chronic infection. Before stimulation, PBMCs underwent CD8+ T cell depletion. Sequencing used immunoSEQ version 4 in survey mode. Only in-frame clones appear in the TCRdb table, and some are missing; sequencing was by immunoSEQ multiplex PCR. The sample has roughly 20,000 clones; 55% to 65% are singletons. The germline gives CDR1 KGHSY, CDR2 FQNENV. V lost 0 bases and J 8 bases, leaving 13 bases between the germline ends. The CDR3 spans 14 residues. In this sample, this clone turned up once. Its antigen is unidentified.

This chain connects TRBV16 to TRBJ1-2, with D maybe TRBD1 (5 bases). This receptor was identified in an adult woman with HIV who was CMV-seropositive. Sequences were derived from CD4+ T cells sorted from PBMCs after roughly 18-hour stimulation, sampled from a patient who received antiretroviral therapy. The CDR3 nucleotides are TGTGCCAGCAGCCAATCGGGGGTTAGCGGCGGCTACACCTTC. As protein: CASSQSGVSGGYTF.